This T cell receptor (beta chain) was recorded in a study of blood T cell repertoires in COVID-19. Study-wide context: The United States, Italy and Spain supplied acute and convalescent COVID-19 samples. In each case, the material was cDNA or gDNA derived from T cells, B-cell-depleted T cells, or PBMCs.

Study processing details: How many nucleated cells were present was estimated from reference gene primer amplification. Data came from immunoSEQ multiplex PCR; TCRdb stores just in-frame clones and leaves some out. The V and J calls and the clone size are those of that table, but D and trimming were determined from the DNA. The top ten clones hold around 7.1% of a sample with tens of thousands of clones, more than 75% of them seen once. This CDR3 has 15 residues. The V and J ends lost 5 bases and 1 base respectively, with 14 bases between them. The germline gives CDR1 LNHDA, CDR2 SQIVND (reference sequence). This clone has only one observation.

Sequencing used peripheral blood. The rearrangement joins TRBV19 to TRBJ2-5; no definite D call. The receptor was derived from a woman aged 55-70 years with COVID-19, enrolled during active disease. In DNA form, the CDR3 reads TGTGCCAGTAGTCCAACACAGACCCGCCAAGAGACCCAGTACTTC. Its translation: CASSPTQTRQETQYF.